This T cell receptor (beta chain) was observed in a study of T cell repertoires in cytomegalovirus infection. This clonotype was seen many times. Its antigen remains unidentified. One entry per CDR3 protein results from TCRdb running MiXCR on the reads. The sample shows hundreds of thousands of distinct CDR3 sequences, approximately 29% of them seen only once. Germline lookup yields CDR1 SGHTA and CDR2 FQGTGA. Between the trimmed V and J ends, which lost 3 bases and 1 base, there was a span of 13 bases. The CDR3 loop spans 16 amino acids. Material: cultured CD8+ T cells from PBMCs, obtained from culture after CMV antigen stimulation. This TCR came from a human donor in good health (CMV status not recorded). Some clones in this sample may be carry-over from other donors' samples. This chain joins TRBV7-3 and TRBJ2-1; D uncertain. CDR3 nucleotides: TGTGCCAGCAGCTTCGGACCTCTGGGGTCCTACAATGAGCAGTTCTTC. Translation: CASSFGPLGSYNEQFF.